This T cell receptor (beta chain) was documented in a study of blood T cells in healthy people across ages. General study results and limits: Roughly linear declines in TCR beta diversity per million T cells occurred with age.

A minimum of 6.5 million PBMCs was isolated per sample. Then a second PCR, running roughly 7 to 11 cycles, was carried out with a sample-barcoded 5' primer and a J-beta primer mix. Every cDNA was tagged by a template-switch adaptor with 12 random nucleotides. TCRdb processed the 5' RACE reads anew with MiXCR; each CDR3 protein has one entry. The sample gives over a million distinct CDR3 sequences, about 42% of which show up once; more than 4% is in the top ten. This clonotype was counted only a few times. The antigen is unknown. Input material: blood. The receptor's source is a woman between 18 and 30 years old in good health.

DNA of the CDR3: TGCGCCAGCAGCCAAGCTCAGGGCTTAGAGGCGTACTTC. Protein sequence: CASSQAQGLEAYF. The gene calls are TRBV4-3 and TRBJ2-7; TRBD1 might be the D (5 bases). Trimming stripped 1 base from V and 12 bases from J, with 16 bases between. This CDR3 has 13 residues. CDR1 is LGHNA and CDR2 is YSLEER in the germline V gene.